A selection of T cell receptor beta chains follows, all from one sample in a study of CD8 T cells in ankylosing spondylitis. Each CDR3 protein gets one entry after TCRdb re-called the 5' RACE reads with MiXCR. This sample has 250,000 to 400,000 distinct CDR3 sequences; under 14% occur once, and the top ten carry around 10%. Material for sequencing was blood, either unsorted or a sorted T cell fraction (not recorded which). Every receptor here comes from a female donor with ankylosing spondylitis or in good health (not recorded which). Each CDR3 is given with its conserved first and last residue. The D gene is left open where the match is weak. Part of the rows lack a size; the others show once, few, many or a class for expanded clones.

TRBD1	TRBJ2-7	TRBV7-2	NA	CASSSKTGRAYEQYF	TGTGCCAGCAGCTCCAAGACAGGGCGGGCCTACGAGCAGTACTTC
TRBD2	TRBJ2-3	TRBV20-1	many	CSARMGSGRVGNTQYF	TGCAGTGCCCGAATGGGGAGCGGGAGGGTGGGCAATACGCAGTATTTT
NA	TRBJ1-4	TRBV10-3	many	CAISDGQPPVEKLFF	TGTGCCATCAGTGACGGACAGCCTCCTGTTGAAAAACTGTTTTTT
NA	TRBJ2-1	TRBV29-1	many	CSADYNEQFF	TGCAGCGCCGACTACAATGAGCAGTTCTTC
TRBD1	TRBJ2-2	TRBV28	few	CASLQGQASGELFF	TGTGCCAGCCTCCAGGGACAGGCGTCCGGGGAGCTGTTTTTT
NA	TRBJ2-3	TRBV20-1	NA	CSARPGPGTDTQYF	TGCAGTGCTAGGCCGGGACCCGGCACAGATACGCAGTATTTT
NA	TRBJ2-7	TRBV18	many	CASSPERDEQYF	TGTGCCAGCTCACCGGAACGAGACGAGCAGTACTTC
NA	TRBJ1-1	TRBV18	NA	CASSRQFGTEAFF	TGTGCCAGCTCTCGACAATTCGGGACTGAAGCTTTCTTT
TRBD2	TRBJ2-1	TRBV5-1	many	CASSRAGTSGEQFF	TGCGCCAGCAGCCGAGCCGGGACTAGCGGTGAGCAGTTCTTC
TRBD2	TRBJ2-2	TRBV7-2	many	CASSFGSSGRSGELFF	TGTGCCAGCAGCTTCGGGTCTAGCGGGAGGTCCGGGGAGCTGTTTTTT
NA	TRBJ2-2	TRBV7-6	many	CASSSRLGSGELFF	TGTGCCAGCAGCTCACGACTAGGCAGCGGGGAGCTGTTTTTT